The 6 T cell receptor beta chains below were found in one sample sequenced in a study of OX40 agonist ivuxolimab in advanced cancers. Libraries were made using the immunoSEQ multiplex PCR assay. In its TCRdb copy, this immuneACCESS table keeps in-frame sequences only and misses some clones. Where compared with another copy, unresolved V genes explain less than half of these, and the others have no known cause. For this sample there are about 68,000 clones; over 75% appear just once. The top ten constitute about 0.66% of the sample. The sequencing used CD4+ or CD8+ T cells sorted from blood, collected in a trial of the OX40 agonist ivuxolimab. The receptors shown here come from an adult with an advanced solid tumor such as melanoma, head and neck, liver or kidney cancer.

The V and J genes are TRBV6-5 and TRBJ1-4, with a weak D call TRBD1 (5 bases). CDR3 length: 15 residues. Germline assignment: CDR1 MNHEY and CDR2 SVGAGI. Trimming pared 2 bases from V and 3 bases from J, leaving 10 bases between. The CDR3 region is CASSYPPGANEKLFF. The DNA of the CDR3 is TGTGCCAGCAGTTACCCACCGGGGGCTAATGAAAAACTGTTTTTT.

CDR3 residues: CATATVSGNTIYF. The CDR3 coding sequence is TGTGCCACCGCGACAGTATCTGGAAACACCATATATTTT. The genes are TRBV2 and TRBJ1-3; TRBD1 is a possible D gene (5 bases). Germline CDR1 and CDR2: SNHLY and FYNNEI. Trimming cost V 10 bases and J 1 base, with 11 bases left between them. This CDR3 has 13 amino acids.

This clone came up once. The rearrangement links TRBV11-2 to TRBJ2-3, with TRBD2 identical over 9 bases. With 5 bases clipped from V and 0 bases from J, the junction kept 6 bases outside the gene matches. The CDR3 covers 16 residues. Germline V gene sequence: CDR1 SGHAT, CDR2 FQNNGV. CDR3 in amino acids: CASSKLAGSSTDTQYF. CDR3 nucleotide sequence: TGTGCCAGCAGCAAACTAGCGGGCTCTAGCACAGATACGCAGTATTTT. The whole variable domain, remainder taken from reference TRBV11-2 and TRBJ2-3, is EAGVAQSPRYKIIEKRQSVAFWCNPISGHATLYWYQQILGQGPKLLIQFQNNGVVDDSQLPKDRFSAERLKGVDSTLKIQPAKLEDSAVYLCASSKLAGSSTDTQYFGPGTRLTVL.

The V gene is TRBV14, the J gene TRBJ1-6; D is uncertain. Trimming cost V 1 base and J 9 bases, with 13 bases left between them. Germline CDR1 and CDR2: SGHDN and FVKESK. This CDR3 region has 15 residues. The CDR3 reads CASSQGGTVTSPLHF. The DNA of the CDR3 is TGTGCCAGCAGCCAAGGGGGTACCGTCACTTCACCCCTCCACTTT.

This chain connects TRBV2 to TRBJ2-7, with TRBD1 identical over 9 bases. Germline trimming cut 4 bases from V and 4 bases from J; bases unmatched to any gene: 5. Germline CDR1 SNHLY, CDR2 FYNNEI. The CDR3 extends over 14 amino acids. The CDR3 protein is CASSGGQGGYEQYF. CDR3 in DNA: TGTGCCAGCAGTGGGGGACAGGGAGGGTACGAGCAGTACTTC.

V gene TRBV4-1 combines with J gene TRBJ1-1, with 12 bases lining up with TRBD1. From germline, CDR1 is MGHRA and CDR2 YSYEKL. V trimming: 6 bases; J trimming: 1 base; junction bases outside the gene matches: 9. The CDR3 totals 17 residues. The CDR3 reads CASRSVGQGAGNTEAFF. The CDR3 DNA is TGCGCCAGCAGATCCGTGGGACAGGGGGCCGGGAACACTGAAGCTTTCTTT.